The 22 T cell receptor beta chains in this list originate from one sample, sequenced in a study of Ad26.COV2.S vaccination and SARS-CoV-2 variants. Sequencing was performed with immunoSEQ multiplex PCR; in TCRdb, only in-frame clones are kept and a portion is missing. The table shows approximately 240,000 clones, with 85% to 90% occurring only once. Treatment indicated: about 20 received Ad26.COV2.S at low or high dose, single or two shots; about five received placebo; per-sample allocation not given. Following the first vaccine or placebo injection, samples were taken on day 63. The sample was peripheral blood, taken in a trial of Ad26.COV2.S vaccine versus placebo. These receptors originate from a person between 18 and 59 years old who received the Ad26.COV2.S COVID-19 vaccine or a placebo.

This sequence joins TRBV19 and TRBJ2-3; 7 positions agree with TRBD1. V lost 10 bases to trimming and J lost 3 bases; unmatched junction nucleotides: 10. This CDR3 has 14 residues. The germline V gene encodes CDR1 LNHDA and CDR2 SQIVND (reference sequence). The CDR3 sequence: CATRQGILTDTQYF. The DNA of the CDR3 is TGTGCCACTCGACAGGGAATCCTGACAGATACGCAGTATTTT.

CDR3 coding DNA: TGTGCCAGTAGTACTAAGGGTATCGGGTCCTACAATGAGCAGTTCTTC. This translates into CASSTKGIGSYNEQFF. The genes are TRBV19 and TRBJ2-1; D is ambiguous. V was cut by 4 bases and J by 1 base, with 14 bases left in between. The CDR3 runs 16 residues. Germline CDR1 LNHDA, CDR2 SQIVND (reference sequence).

The chain recombines TRBV5-1 with TRBJ1-5, with a weak D call TRBD1 (6 bases). The CDR3 covers 10 residues. Germline V gives CDR1 SGHRS, CDR2 YFSETQ. V was pared by 7 bases and J by 11 bases, with 10 bases between. The CDR3 region has the DNA TGCGCCAGCGCAACAGGGTCCCAGCATTTT. This translates into CASATGSQHF.

This clone has more than one count but fewer than ten. This chain joins TRBV7-2 and TRBJ2-7; D call uncertain. Looked up from germline, CDR1 is SGHTA and CDR2 is FQGNSA. Trimming stripped 5 bases from V and 2 bases from J, with 10 bases between. This CDR3 is 13 amino acids long. The CDR3 reads CASSLGTTYEQYF. In DNA form, the CDR3 reads TGTGCCAGCAGCCTGGGAACTACCTACGAGCAGTACTTC.

The chain uses TRBV19 and TRBJ1-5; TRBD1 matches 10 bases. V lost 6 bases, J lost 7 bases, and 12 bases stayed unmatched. The CDR3 is made up of 16 amino acids. Per germline, CDR1 LNHDA and CDR2 SQIVND (reference sequence). In DNA form, the CDR3 reads TGTGCCAGTAGAAACACCGGGACAGGGGACGGCCAGCCCCAGCATTTT. Protein product: CASRNTGTGDGQPQHF.

The chain employs TRBV4-2 and TRBJ1-3, with D uncertain. Trimming took 0 bases from V and 0 from J, leaving 6 bases between them. Germline V gene data show CDR1 as LGHNA and CDR2 as YNFKEQ. CDR3 length: 15 residues. This CDR3 reads CASSQEGSSGNTIYF. The CDR3 coding sequence is TGTGCCAGCAGCCAAGAGGGGTCCTCTGGAAACACCATATATTTT.

V is TRBV23-1 and J is TRBJ1-3; no clear D gene. TRBV23-1 counts as an open reading frame of uncertain function. The CDR3 extends over 16 amino acids. Trimming cost V 4 bases and J 4 bases, with 17 bases left between them. The CDR3 reads CASSLLSGPGGNTIYF. The DNA for the CDR3 is TGCGCCAGCAGTCTCCTGTCCGGGCCGGGGGGAAACACCATATATTTT.

In regard to this clone: The same CDR3 also results from other DNA sequences found in this sample. The V call is TRBV28, the J call TRBJ2-7; D is perhaps TRBD1 (5 bases). This CDR3 region has 13 residues. The V and J ends lost 2 bases and 4 bases respectively, with 9 bases between them. From germline, CDR1 is MDHEN and CDR2 SYDVKM. The CDR3 nucleotides read TGTGCCAGCAGTTTAAGGGGTGATTACGAGCAGTACTTC. It is translated as CASSLRGDYEQYF.

This clone has more than one count but fewer than ten. The chain combines TRBV6-2 or TRBV6-3 with TRBJ2-1, with 10 bases fitting TRBD1. This CDR3 contains 15 residues. Germline V CDR1 and CDR2: MNHEY, SVGEGT. Germline trimming cut 2 bases from V and 8 bases from J; bases unmatched to any gene: 6. This chain's CDR3 is CASSYAGQGEHEQFF. CDR3 sequence (DNA): TGTGCCAGCAGTTACGCCGGACAGGGGGAACATGAGCAGTTCTTC.

J is TRBJ1-4 and V is TRBV9; D gene ambiguous. Germline CDR1 is SGDLS and CDR2 is YYNGEE. CDR3 length equals 15 residues. V dropped 2 bases and J dropped 0 bases, with 8 bases sitting between them. DNA of the CDR3: TGTGCCAGCAGCGTGGGCACATCAACTAATGAAAAACTGTTTTTT. Translating gives CASSVGTSTNEKLFF.

The gene calls are TRBV25-1 and TRBJ1-2; TRBD1 agrees at 12 bases. CDR3 length equals 15 residues. Per germline, CDR1 MGHDK and CDR2 SYGVNS. V shed 6 bases, J shed 7 bases, and the junction held 9 bases outside the gene matches. This CDR3 reads CASRRAGTGGFGYTF. The CDR3, as DNA: TGTGCCAGCAGGCGGGCCGGGACAGGGGGCTTTGGCTACACCTTC.

The rearrangement uses TRBV19 and TRBJ1-2; no firm D call. CDR3 size: 13 residues. Germline V gene data show CDR1 as LNHDA and CDR2 as SQIVND (reference sequence). Trimming took 6 bases from V and 4 from J, leaving 12 bases between them. CDR3 coding DNA: TGTGCCAGTAGGCTTAAACCCAGCTATGGCTACACCTTC. Translating it yields CASRLKPSYGYTF.

The chain uses TRBV7-2 and TRBJ2-1; 10 bases align to TRBD1. The CDR3 has 17 amino acids. Germline V lookup: CDR1 SGHTA, CDR2 FQGNSA. Trimming removed 7 bases from V and 3 bases from J; junction bases left unmatched: 12. In DNA, the CDR3 is TGTGCCAGCACCTTCACGGTGGGACAGGGGAACTACAATGAGCAGTTCTTC. This sequence encodes CASTFTVGQGNYNEQFF.

This rearrangement joins TRBV2 to TRBJ2-5, with D perhaps assigned TRBD1 or TRBD2 (5 bases each). Per germline, CDR1 SNHLY and CDR2 FYNNEI. The CDR3 sequence is 12 residues long. V shed 9 bases and J shed 4 bases, with 12 bases lying between them. The CDR3 loop is CASAPGRETQYF. CDR3 coding DNA: TGTGCCAGTGCCCCAGGGAGAGAGACCCAGTACTTC.

This clone was seen a few times. The chain has TRBV28 and TRBJ2-7; D call uncertain. The CDR3 contains 12 residues. V gave up 6 bases and J gave up 2 bases, with 8 bases separating them. Germline V gene data show CDR1 as MDHEN and CDR2 as SYDVKM. CDR3 sequence (DNA): TGTGCCAGCAGCTTGATTACCTACGAGCAGTACTTC. As protein: CASSLITYEQYF. The variable domain in full, with the rest retrieved from reference TRBV28 and TRBJ2-7, is DVKVTQSSRYLVKRTGEKVFLECVQDMDHENMFWYRQDPGLGLRLIYFSYDVKMKEKGDIPEGYSVSREKKERFSLILESASTNQTSMYLCASSLITYEQYFGPGTRLTVT.

The chain couples TRBV18 to TRBJ2-5; 10 nucleotides match TRBD1. Trimming removed 4 bases from V and 3 bases from J; junction bases left unmatched: 8. The germline V gene encodes CDR1 KGHSH and CDR2 LQKENI. CDR3 length equals 16 residues. The CDR3 nucleotides read TGTGCCAGCTCACTCATGGGACAGGGGAGTAAAGAGACCCAGTACTTC. Translated: CASSLMGQGSKETQYF.

V is TRBV30 and J is TRBJ2-7; D is unresolved. Trimming cost V 0 bases and J 5 bases, with 11 bases left between them. Germline V gene lookup returns CDR1 GTSNPN and CDR2 SVGIG (reference sequence). The CDR3 totals 13 residues. The CDR3 reads CAWSVGSPDEQYF. The CDR3, as DNA: TGTGCCTGGAGTGTAGGGTCCCCGGACGAGCAGTACTTC.

This rearrangement joins TRBV28 to TRBJ2-1, with a tentative D call TRBD2 (6 bases). The V gene's germline CDR1 is MDHEN and CDR2 SYDVKM. The CDR3 spans 15 residues. Trimming pared 1 base from V and 7 bases from J, leaving 14 bases between. The CDR3 nucleotides are TGTGCCAGCAGTTTATCCAGCGGAGGGGAAAATGAGCAGTTCTTC. It specifies CASSLSSGGENEQFF.

The rearrangement uses TRBV4-3 and TRBJ2-2, with D maybe TRBD1 (6 bases). Germline loops: CDR1 LGHNA, CDR2 YSLEER. The CDR3 is 16 residues long. Trimming cost V 0 bases and J 2 bases, with 10 bases left between them. This CDR3 is CASSQDSGVNTGELFF. For the CDR3, the DNA is TGCGCCAGCAGCCAAGATTCAGGGGTAAACACCGGGGAGCTGTTTTTT.

The chain carries TRBV10-1 and TRBJ1-6, with 8 bases that match TRBD1. The CDR3 runs to 19 residues. V lost 2 bases and J lost 0; bases outside the gene matches: 9. Germline assignment: CDR1 WNHNN and CDR2 SYGVQD (reference sequence). CDR3 amino acids: CASSEPRQGTSSYNSPLHF. The CDR3 DNA sequence: TGCGCCAGCAGTGAGCCCCGACAGGGGACAAGCTCCTATAATTCACCCCTCCACTTT.

The V call is TRBV11-2, the J call TRBJ1-6; 7 positions match TRBD1. CDR3 length equals 14 residues. V was pared by 6 bases and J by 7 bases, with 6 bases of the junction left unmatched. CDR1 and CDR2 from the germline V gene are SGHAT and FQNNGV. CDR3 amino acids: CASSQQGRNSPLHF. Here the CDR3 DNA reads TGTGCCAGCAGTCAACAGGGGAGGAATTCACCCCTCCACTTT.

This chain joins TRBV4-1 and TRBJ2-2; TRBD2 agrees at 8 bases. CDR3 length equals 16 residues. With 0 bases clipped from V and 4 bases from J, the junction kept 4 bases outside the gene matches. Germline-derived CDR1 and CDR2 are MGHRA and YSYEKL. The CDR3 sequence is CASSQEGGGFTGELFF. The DNA of the CDR3 is TGCGCCAGCAGCCAAGAAGGCGGGGGGTTCACCGGGGAGCTGTTTTTT.